The clone carrying this T cell receptor beta chain occurred many times. Its antigen is not known. In building TCR beta libraries, iRepertoire HTBI primers were used together with Arm-PCR of CDR3 regions. MiXCR was run by TCRdb on the multiplex PCR reads, yielding one entry per CDR3 protein. The sample contains hundreds of thousands of distinct CDR3 sequences, less than 15% of which appear only once. The V and J ends lost 6 bases and 6 bases, in that order; junction bases with no gene match: 13. The CDR3 runs to 16 residues. The germline gives CDR1 KGHSH, CDR2 LQKENI. The time point is: newly diagnosed GD, antithyroid drugs for less than 3 months. Construction of the TCR library relied on RNA isolated from PBMCs. Recruitment took place at an endocrinology department in Xi'an, China. The data derive from a study of regulatory T cells in long-lasting Graves disease. General study results and limits: Fewer public clonotypes were shared by new patients (around 990) than by persistent patients (around 2,900).

These data were likewise used in another study, on T cells in Graves' hyperthyroidism and ophthalmopathy. That paper states: The HTBI primer set served for first-round RT-PCR of the TCR CDR3.

Sequencing used peripheral blood mononuclear cells (PBMCs), obtained at new diagnosis, from a patient treated with antithyroid drugs. This TCR was recovered from a man aged 25 to 45 with Graves disease. The chain links TRBV18 to TRBJ2-1, with 8 bases aligning to TRBD2. The CDR3 loop reads CASSPGGGRYGNEQFF. DNA of the CDR3: TGTGCCAGCTCCCCCGGTGGCGGGAGGTACGGCAATGAGCAGTTCTTC.